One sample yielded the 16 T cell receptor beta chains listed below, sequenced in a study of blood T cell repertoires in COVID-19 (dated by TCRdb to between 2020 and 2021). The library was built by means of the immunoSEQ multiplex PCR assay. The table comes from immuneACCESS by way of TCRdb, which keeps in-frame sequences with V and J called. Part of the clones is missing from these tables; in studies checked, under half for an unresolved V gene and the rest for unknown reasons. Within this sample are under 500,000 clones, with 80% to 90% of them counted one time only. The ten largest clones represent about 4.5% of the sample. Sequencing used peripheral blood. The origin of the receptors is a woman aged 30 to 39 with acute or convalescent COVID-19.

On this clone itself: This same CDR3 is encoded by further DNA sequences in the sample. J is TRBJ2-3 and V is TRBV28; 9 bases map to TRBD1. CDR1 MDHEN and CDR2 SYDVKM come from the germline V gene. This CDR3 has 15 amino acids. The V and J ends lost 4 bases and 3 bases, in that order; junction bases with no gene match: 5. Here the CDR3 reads CASSSQGAGTDTQYF. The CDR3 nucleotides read TGTGCCAGCAGTTCACAGGGGGCGGGAACAGATACGCAGTATTTT.

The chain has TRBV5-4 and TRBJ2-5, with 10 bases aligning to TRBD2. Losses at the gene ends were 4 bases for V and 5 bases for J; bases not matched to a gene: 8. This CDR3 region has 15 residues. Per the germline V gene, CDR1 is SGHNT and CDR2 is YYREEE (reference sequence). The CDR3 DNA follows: TGTGCCAGCAGCCCCAAGCGGGGGGGCGGGGAGACCCAGTACTTC. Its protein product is CASSPKRGGGETQYF.

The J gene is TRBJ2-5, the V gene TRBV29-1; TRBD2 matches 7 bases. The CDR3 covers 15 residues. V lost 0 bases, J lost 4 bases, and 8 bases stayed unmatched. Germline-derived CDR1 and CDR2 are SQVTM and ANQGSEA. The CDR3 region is CSVEEPKWGGETQYF. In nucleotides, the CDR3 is TGCAGCGTTGAAGAGCCAAAGTGGGGGGGAGAGACCCAGTACTTC.

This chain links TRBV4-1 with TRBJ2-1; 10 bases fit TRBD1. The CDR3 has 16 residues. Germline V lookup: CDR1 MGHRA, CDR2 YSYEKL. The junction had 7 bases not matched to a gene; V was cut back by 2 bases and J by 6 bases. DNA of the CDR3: TGCGCCAGCAGCCAATTTGGACAGGGGGAATCCAATGAGCAGTTCTTC. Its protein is CASSQFGQGESNEQFF.

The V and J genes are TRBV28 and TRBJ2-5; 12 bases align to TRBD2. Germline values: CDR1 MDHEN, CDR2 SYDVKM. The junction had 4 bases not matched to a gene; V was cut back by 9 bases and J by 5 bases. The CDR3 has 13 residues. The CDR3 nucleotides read TGTGCCAGTACTAGCGGGGGGCGGGAGACCCAGTACTTC. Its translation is CASTSGGRETQYF.

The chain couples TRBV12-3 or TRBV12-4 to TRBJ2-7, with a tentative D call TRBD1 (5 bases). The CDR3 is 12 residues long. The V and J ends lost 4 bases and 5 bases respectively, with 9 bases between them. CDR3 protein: CASSYQGNEQYF. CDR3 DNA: TGTGCCAGCAGTTACCAGGGTAACGAGCAGTACTTC.

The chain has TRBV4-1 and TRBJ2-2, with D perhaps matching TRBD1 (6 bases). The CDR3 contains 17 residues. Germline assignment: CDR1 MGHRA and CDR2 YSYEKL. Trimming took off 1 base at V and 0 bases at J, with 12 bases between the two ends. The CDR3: CASSQVLGQTNTGELFF. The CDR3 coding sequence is TGCGCCAGCAGCCAAGTGCTAGGACAGACGAACACCGGGGAGCTGTTTTTT.

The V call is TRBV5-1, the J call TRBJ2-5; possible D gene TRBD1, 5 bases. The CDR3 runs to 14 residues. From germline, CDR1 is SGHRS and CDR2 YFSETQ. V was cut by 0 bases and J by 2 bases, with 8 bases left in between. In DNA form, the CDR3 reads TGCGCCAGCAGCTTGGTCAGGGTACAAGAGACCCAGTACTTC. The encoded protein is CASSLVRVQETQYF.

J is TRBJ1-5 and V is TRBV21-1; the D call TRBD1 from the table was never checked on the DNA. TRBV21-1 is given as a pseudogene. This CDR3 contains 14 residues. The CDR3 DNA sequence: TGTGCCAGCAAGAACAGGGTAACCGGTCAGCCCCAGCATTTT. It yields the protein CASKNRVTGQPQHF.

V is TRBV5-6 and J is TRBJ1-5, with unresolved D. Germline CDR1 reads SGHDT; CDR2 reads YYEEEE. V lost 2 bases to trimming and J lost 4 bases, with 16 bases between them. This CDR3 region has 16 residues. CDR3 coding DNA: TGTGCCAGCAGCTTTTTTGACGGGAGTGGAAATCAGCCCCAGCATTTT. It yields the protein CASSFFDGSGNQPQHF.

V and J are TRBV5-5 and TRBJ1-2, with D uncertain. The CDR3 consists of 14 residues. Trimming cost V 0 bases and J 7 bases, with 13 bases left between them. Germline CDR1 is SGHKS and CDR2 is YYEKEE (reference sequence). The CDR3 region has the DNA TGTGCCAGCAGCTTGGTCGAAAGGGCGGGTGGCTACACCTTC. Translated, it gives CASSLVERAGGYTF.

In DNA form, the CDR3 reads TGTGCCAGCAGCTCAAACTCGACTAGTTTCTATGAGCAGTTCTTC. As protein: CASSSNSTSFYEQFF. The chain is built from TRBV7-3 and TRBJ2-1; tentative D call: TRBD2 (6 bases). Trimming left V 4 bases short and J 8 bases short, with 18 bases between. Germline lookup yields CDR1 SGHTA and CDR2 FQGTGA. CDR3 length: 15 residues.

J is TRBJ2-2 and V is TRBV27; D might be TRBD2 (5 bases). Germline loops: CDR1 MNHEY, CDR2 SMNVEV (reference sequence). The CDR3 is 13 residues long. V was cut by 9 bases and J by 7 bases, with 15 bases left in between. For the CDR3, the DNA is TGTGCCAGGGGGAAAGAGGGAGACGGGGAGCTGTTTTTT. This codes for CARGKEGDGELFF.

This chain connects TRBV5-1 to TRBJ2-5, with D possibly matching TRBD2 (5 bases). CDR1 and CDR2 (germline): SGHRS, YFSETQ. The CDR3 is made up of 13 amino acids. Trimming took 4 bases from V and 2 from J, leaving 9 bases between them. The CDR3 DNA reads TGCGCCAGCAGCCGGGAAGCTCAAGAGACCCAGTACTTC. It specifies CASSREAQETQYF. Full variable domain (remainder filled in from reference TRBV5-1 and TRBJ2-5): KAGVTQTPRYLIKTRGQQVTLSCSPISGHRSVSWYQQTPGQGLQFLFEYFSETQRNKGNFPGRFSGRQFSNSRSEMNVSTLELGDSALYLCASSREAQETQYFGPGTRLLVL.

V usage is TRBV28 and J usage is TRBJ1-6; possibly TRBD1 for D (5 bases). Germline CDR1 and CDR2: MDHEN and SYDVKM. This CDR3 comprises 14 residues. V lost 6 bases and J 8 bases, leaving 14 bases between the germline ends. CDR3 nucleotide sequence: TGTGCCAGCAGCATACGGGACTTCTATTCACCCCTCCACTTT. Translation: CASSIRDFYSPLHF.

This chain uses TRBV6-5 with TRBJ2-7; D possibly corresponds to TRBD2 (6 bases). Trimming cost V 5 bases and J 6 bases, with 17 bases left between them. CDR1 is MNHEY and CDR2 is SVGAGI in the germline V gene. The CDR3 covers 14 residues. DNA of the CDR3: TGTGCCAGCAGTAATGGCGGGGCCGCCAGCGAGCAGTACTTC. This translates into CASSNGGAASEQYF.